One sample yielded the 18 T cell receptor beta chains listed below, sequenced in a study of cytomegalovirus exposure and HLA in healthy donors. The study ran its PCR with 60 Vbeta and 13 Jbeta primers. Sequenced by immunoSEQ multiplex PCR; TCRdb stores in-frame clones only, minus some. The top ten clones hold 6.5% to 9% of a sample with 110,000 to 150,000 clones, 60% to 85% of them seen once. Sequencing input: PBMCs. Source of these receptors: a man younger than 40 in good health and CMV-seronegative.

This clone was seen once. The rearrangement joins TRBV4-2 to TRBJ1-6, with 8 nucleotides matching TRBD1. The CDR3 totals 20 residues. In germline, CDR1 is LGHNA, CDR2 YNFKEQ. The V gene end was trimmed by 1 base and the J gene end by 2 bases; junction bases not matched to a gene: 13. In nucleotides, the CDR3 is TGTGCCAGCAGCCAAGGCTCAGCTCACAGGGGGACGACCTATAATTCACCCCTCCACTTT. It encodes CASSQGSAHRGTTYNSPLHF.

This clone occurred a few times. The chain is built from TRBV7-6 and TRBJ2-1, with D possibly being TRBD2 (6 bases). Germline CDR1 SGHVS, CDR2 FNYEAQ. V shed 2 bases and J shed 8 bases, with 16 bases lying between them. The CDR3 sequence is 15 residues long. CDR3 in amino acids: CASSLRGRQMDEQFF. The CDR3 DNA is TGTGCCAGCAGCTTACGAGGGAGGCAAATGGATGAGCAGTTCTTC. Variable domain in full (rest from reference TRBV7-6 and TRBJ2-1): GAGVSQSPRYKVTKRGQDVALRCDPISGHVSLYWYRQALGQGPEFLTYFNYEAQQDKSGLPNDRFSAERPEGSISTLTIQRTEQRDSAMYRCASSLRGRQMDEQFFGPGTRLTVL.

The chain employs TRBV5-6 and TRBJ1-1, with D tentatively TRBD1 (6 bases). The length of the CDR3 is 14 residues. Germline assignment: CDR1 SGHDT and CDR2 YYEEEE. The V end was cut by 6 bases, the J end by 1 base, with 13 bases between. CDR3 residues: CASNRLQGNTEAFF. CDR3 DNA: TGTGCCAGCAACCGACTACAGGGGAACACTGAAGCTTTCTTT.

The CDR3 region is CASSPLWGRGDTQYF. CDR3 DNA: TGTGCCAGTAGCCCACTCTGGGGCAGGGGAGATACGCAGTATTTT. V is TRBV19 and J is TRBJ2-3; D may be TRBD1 (6 bases). Looked up from germline, CDR1 is LNHDA and CDR2 is SQIVND (reference sequence). V lost 6 bases and J 5 bases, leaving 18 bases between the germline ends. The CDR3 length is 15 residues. Full variable domain (rest looked up from reference TRBV19 and TRBJ2-3): DGGITQSPKYLFRKEGQNVTLSCEQNLNHDAMYWYRQDPGQGLRLIYYSQIVNDFQKGDIAEGYSVSREKKESFPLTVTSAQKNPTAFYLCASSPLWGRGDTQYFGPGTRLTVL.

The chain employs TRBV20-1 and TRBJ2-3; no definite D call. Germline V lookup: CDR1 DFQATT, CDR2 SNEGSKA (reference sequence). The CDR3 has 11 residues. V shed 5 bases and J shed 6 bases, with 9 bases lying between them. The CDR3 DNA reads TGCAGTGCTTTAGTTCTGGATACGCAGTATTTT. It is translated as CSALVLDTQYF.

This clone was found a few times. This sample includes further DNA sequences coding for the same CDR3. The chain employs TRBV2 and TRBJ2-5; 8 bases fit TRBD1. The CDR3 contains 14 residues. V shed 4 bases, J shed 1 base, and the junction held 2 bases outside the gene matches. CDR1 SNHLY and CDR2 FYNNEI come from the germline V gene. CDR3 sequence (DNA): TGTGCCAGCAGTGCCGACAGGGGCCAAGAGACCCAGTACTTC. As protein: CASSADRGQETQYF.

The chain links TRBV7-9 to TRBJ2-7; D is possibly TRBD1 (6 bases). The CDR3 runs 13 residues. Trimming took 3 bases from V and 4 from J, leaving 10 bases between them. The germline V gene encodes CDR1 SEHNR and CDR2 FQNEAQ (reference sequence). In nucleotides, the CDR3 is TGTGCCAGCAGCTTTGGCAGGGGATACGAGCAGTACTTC. Its protein product is CASSFGRGYEQYF.

This chain links TRBV28 with TRBJ2-1, with D perhaps matching TRBD1 (5 bases). Germline V gives CDR1 MDHEN, CDR2 SYDVKM. Between the trimmed V and J ends, which lost 6 bases and 5 bases, there was a span of 14 bases. The CDR3 is made up of 14 amino acids. The CDR3 sequence: CASRTRGTDNEQFF. CDR3 nucleotide sequence: TGTGCCAGCAGAACAAGGGGTACGGACAATGAGCAGTTCTTC.

V is TRBV28 and J is TRBJ1-1, with D uncertain. The germline V and J ends were trimmed by 3 bases and 4 bases, with 9 bases remaining between them. The CDR3 has 13 amino acids. Germline V CDR1 and CDR2: MDHEN, SYDVKM. CDR3 coding DNA: TGTGCCAGCAGTTTTGGGCTGCTCACTGAAGCTTTCTTT. This translates into CASSFGLLTEAFF.

The sample holds one count of this clone. The chain links TRBV14 to TRBJ1-1; D is undetermined. Looked up from germline, CDR1 is SGHDN and CDR2 is FVKESK. The CDR3 extends over 14 amino acids. Trimming took 0 bases from V and 3 from J, leaving 8 bases between them. The CDR3 here is CASSQDPTYTEAFF. The CDR3 DNA reads TGTGCCAGCAGCCAAGATCCAACATACACTGAAGCTTTCTTT.

This rearrangement joins TRBV5-1 to TRBJ2-7; 7 bases agree with TRBD2. With 3 bases clipped from V and 2 bases from J, the junction kept 20 bases outside the gene matches. Germline CDR1 is SGHRS and CDR2 is YFSETQ. The CDR3 has 19 residues. The CDR3 coding sequence is TGCGCCAGCAGCTCAGCCCCAGCGCTTGGCGGGGGTATCACCTACGAGCAGTACTTC. It yields the protein CASSSAPALGGGITYEQYF.

The chain joins TRBV6-1 to TRBJ1-4; tentatively, D is TRBD1 (6 bases). Between the trimmed V and J ends, which lost 6 bases and 8 bases, there was a span of 16 bases. The CDR3 spans 14 residues. The germline gives CDR1 MNHNS, CDR2 SASEGT. For the CDR3, the DNA is TGTGCCAGCAGGTCGCAGGGGAGGGCGGAAAAACTGTTTTTT. Protein product: CASRSQGRAEKLFF.

V usage is TRBV6-1 and J usage is TRBJ2-7; maybe TRBD2 (5 bases). The CDR3 consists of 14 residues. CDR1 and CDR2 (germline): MNHNS, SASEGT. V was trimmed by 4 bases and J by 3 bases, leaving 13 bases between them. CDR3 DNA sequence: TGTGCCAGCAGTGGAGGGCAGGCTCGCTACGAGCAGTACTTC. It yields the protein CASSGGQARYEQYF.

This clone came up a few times. The chain uses TRBV5-1 and TRBJ2-7, with 8 bases fitting TRBD2. The CDR3 is 15 residues long. J gave up 7 bases and V 7 bases, and 16 bases lay outside the gene matches. In germline, CDR1 is SGHRS, CDR2 YFSETQ. As DNA, the CDR3 is TGCGCCAGCCGGGGGGGGATTGAAGGGGCGAGGGAGCAGTACTTC. Translated: CASRGGIEGAREQYF.

V usage is TRBV7-9 and J usage is TRBJ2-5, with 9 bases fitting TRBD1. The J call may not be correct, given that the DNA end is closer to TRBJ2-7. The CDR3 contains 16 residues. Germline V gene lookup returns CDR1 SEHNR and CDR2 FQNEAQ (reference sequence). Written as DNA, the CDR3 is TGTGCCAGCAGCACCCGGAGGGACAGGGAGGGCAACGAGCAGTACTTC. Protein: CASSTRRDREGNEQYF.

The V gene is TRBV27, the J gene TRBJ1-2, with 7 positions matching TRBD1. V shed 4 bases, J shed 7 bases, and the junction held 12 bases outside the gene matches. The germline V gene encodes CDR1 MNHEY and CDR2 SMNVEV (reference sequence). The CDR3 contains 15 residues. The CDR3 DNA reads TGTGCCAGCAGTTCTGACAGGGAACAGAGTGGTGGCTACACCTTC. It encodes CASSSDREQSGGYTF.

CDR3 in amino acids: CASRGQGAEEQYF. CDR3 nucleotide sequence: TGTGCCAGCAGGGGACAGGGAGCTGAAGAGCAGTACTTC. The rearrangement links TRBV27 to TRBJ2-7, with TRBD1 identical over 9 bases. The V and J ends lost 6 bases and 7 bases, in that order; junction bases with no gene match: 7. The CDR3 runs to 13 residues. Per germline, CDR1 MNHEY and CDR2 SMNVEV (reference sequence).

The chain carries TRBV5-1 and TRBJ1-4; 7 bases match TRBD1. CDR1 is SGHRS, CDR2 YFSETQ, per germline. This CDR3 is built from 16 residues. Germline trimming cut 3 bases from V and 0 bases from J; bases unmatched to any gene: 5. DNA for the CDR3: TGCGCCAGCAGCTCCTATGACAGGGCAACTAATGAAAAACTGTTTTTT. Translating gives CASSSYDRATNEKLFF.